This is a list of T cell receptor beta chains from one sample in a study of blood T cell repertoires in COVID-19. Produced via immunoSEQ multiplex PCR; TCRdb's table is partial and in-frame only. The table shows 340,000 or so clones, with more than 75% occurring only once. Sequenced material: peripheral blood. These receptors were collected from a man over 45 with active or convalescent COVID-19. Each CDR3 is given with its conserved first and last residue. Each record gives: D gene, J gene, clone size, V gene, CDR3 DNA, CDR3 protein. The D gene is left open where the match is weak. For some rows the clone size is stated as once, few or many, or as a class when expanded; others skip it.

>TRBD2|TRBJ2-1|-|TRBV6-2/TRBV6-3
TGTGCCAGCAGTTACCCTATTAGCGGGGGGGTGTACAATGAGCAGTTCTTC
CASSYPISGGVYNEQFF
>-|TRBJ1-4|-|TRBV3-1/TRBV3-2
TGTGCCAGCAGCTCCCGGTGGGAGGGAACTAATGAAAAACTGTTTTTT
CASSSRWEGTNEKLFF
>-|TRBJ1-2|-|TRBV28
TGTGCCAGCAGACCGGGGGGAGAATATGGCTACACCTTC
CASRPGGEYGYTF
>TRBD2|TRBJ2-7|-|TRBV30
TGTGCCTGGAGAGGTGTCGGGGGGTCCTACGAGCAGTACTTC
CAWRGVGGSYEQYF
>TRBD1|TRBJ1-2|-|TRBV9
TGTGCCAGCAGCACACAACAGGGGAACTATGGCTACACCTTC
CASSTQQGNYGYTF
>-|TRBJ2-7|-|TRBV15
TGTGCCACCAGCAGAGATCTGGGGGCACCCTACGAGCAGTACTTC
CATSRDLGAPYEQYF
>-|TRBJ1-4|-|TRBV4-3
TGCGCCAGCAGCCAAGATGGGCAGGCGAGTAATGAAAAACTGTTTTTT
CASSQDGQASNEKLFF
>-|TRBJ1-4|-|TRBV18
TGTGCCAGCTCAGAGGTCGAGGGTATGGGGATCGCTGAAAAACTGTTTTTT
CASSEVEGMGIAEKLFF
>-|TRBJ1-2|-|TRBV28
TGTGCCAGCAGTTTGCCAGGGGCAGGCTACACCTTC
CASSLPGAGYTF
>TRBD1|TRBJ1-2|-|TRBV30
TGTGCCTGGAGTCGGACAGGGGGCTTTGGCTACACCTTC
CAWSRTGGFGYTF
>-|TRBJ1-3|once|TRBV4-2
TGTGCCAGCAGCCAACAGGGCTCTGGAAACACCATATATTTT
CASSQQGSGNTIYF
>-|TRBJ2-5|-|TRBV3-1/TRBV3-2
TGTGCCAGCAGCCCACCAGGGGGGCGGGAGACCCAGTACTTC
CASSPPGGRETQYF
>TRBD1|TRBJ1-1|-|TRBV3-1/TRBV3-2
TGTGCCAGTGTTCCAGGGGGTCGGAACACTGAAGCTTTCTTT
CASVPGGRNTEAFF
>TRBD2|TRBJ2-7|-|TRBV29-1
TGCAGCGTTGGAGAGAGCGGGGAGATACAGTACTTC
CSVGESGEIQYF
>-|TRBJ2-1|-|TRBV5-4
TGTGCCAGCAGCTGGCCCGGGGGCGGGGGTGAGCAGTTCTTC
CASSWPGGGGEQFF
>TRBD1|TRBJ1-2|-|TRBV3-1/TRBV3-2
TGTGCCAGCAGCCAACAAGACAGGGCAGTTATAGGAAATTCCTATGGCTACACCTTC
CASSQQDRAVIGNSYGYTF
>-|TRBJ2-5|-|TRBV6-2/TRBV6-3
TGTGCCAGCAGTACACCAAACAGTGGAATTGGGCAAGAGACCCAGTACTTC
CASSTPNSGIGQETQYF
>-|TRBJ2-2|-|TRBV9
TGTGCCAGCAGTCATCACGGGGGGCTTCGCACCGGGGAGCTGTTTTTT
CASSHHGGLRTGELFF
>-|TRBJ1-1|-|TRBV7-6
TGTGCCAGCAGCTTAGCACCAGGGGACACTGAAGCTTTCTTT
CASSLAPGDTEAFF
>TRBD1|TRBJ1-1|-|TRBV11-2
TGTGCCAGCAGCTTAGGTAGGGGGCTTGGCGTAGCTTTCTTT
CASSLGRGLGVAFF
>-|TRBJ1-3|-|TRBV5-1
TGCGCCAGCAGCTCTGAGGGCCAGGGAGGTGGAAACACCATATATTTT
CASSSEGQGGGNTIYF
>TRBD1|TRBJ2-5|once|TRBV6-6
TGTGCCAGCGGCCGGGACAGCCTTCAAGAGACCCAGTACTTC
CASGRDSLQETQYF
>-|TRBJ2-5|-|TRBV7-2
TGTGCCAGCAGCTTTTTCAGGGGCCTGCAAGAGACCCAGTACTTC
CASSFFRGLQETQYF
>-|TRBJ1-1|-|TRBV2
TGTGCCAGCAAACGACAGAACTTGAACACTGAAGCTTTCTTT
CASKRQNLNTEAFF
>TRBD1|TRBJ1-1|-|TRBV3-1/TRBV3-2
TGTGCCAGCAGCGGCCGGACAGGACTTCATGGTGAAGCTTTCTTT
CASSGRTGLHGEAFF
>-|TRBJ2-1|-|TRBV3-1/TRBV3-2
TGTGCCAGCAGCCAAACCTCGGAGTACAATGAGCAGTTCTTC
CASSQTSEYNEQFF
>TRBD1|TRBJ2-7|once|TRBV7-2
TGTGCCAGCAGCTCTAAAATTAGCCGTGCGTGGGACAGCGTACGCGAGCAGTACTTC
CASSSKISRAWDSVREQYF
>TRBD1|TRBJ1-2|-|TRBV28
TGTGCCAGCAGGGGACAGGGGTTTGGCTACACCTTC
CASRGQGFGYTF
>-|TRBJ1-5|-|TRBV19
TGTGCCAGTAGTGCAGGACAGAGAAGCAATCAGCCCCAGCATTTT
CASSAGQRSNQPQHF
>-|TRBJ1-2|-|TRBV28
TGTGCCAGCAAGGGGCCGGCGGGGGCCTTCTATGGCTACACCTTC
CASKGPAGAFYGYTF
>-|TRBJ1-1|few|TRBV5-8
TGTGCCAGCAGTGTTACAGAGAACACTGAAGCTTTCTTT
CASSVTENTEAFF
>TRBD2|TRBJ2-7|-|TRBV4-2
TGTGCCAGCAGCCAAGAAAGTGTAGCGGGCAACCACGAGCAGTACTTC
CASSQESVAGNHEQYF
>TRBD1|TRBJ1-2|-|TRBV12-3/TRBV12-4
TGTGCCAGCAGCCTAGGGGACAGTCTATGGCTACACTTC
CASSLGDSLWLHF
>TRBD1|TRBJ2-7|-|TRBV13
TGTGCCAGCAGCTTGCGGACAGGGGGCCCCTACGAGCAGTACTTC
CASSLRTGGPYEQYF
>TRBD1|TRBJ2-7|-|TRBV5-1
TGCGCCAGCAGACGACAGGGCTACGAGCAGTACTTC
CASRRQGYEQYF
>-|TRBJ1-1|-|TRBV4-3
TGCGCCAGCAGCCAAGATGGGGGCAACACTGAAGCTTTCTTT
CASSQDGGNTEAFF
>-|TRBJ2-7|-|TRBV5-4
TGTGCCAGCAGCTTGGGACAGGCCAACTACGAGCAGTACTTC
CASSLGQANYEQYF
>TRBD2|TRBJ2-7|-|TRBV29-1
TGCAGCGCCAGCGGGGGGGCAAGCGAGCAGTACTTC
CSASGGASEQYF
>-|TRBJ2-1|many|TRBV10-3
TGTGCCATCAGTGAGGCCGGCGGGGGCTATTACAATGAGCAGTTCTTC
CAISEAGGGYYNEQFF
>TRBD1|TRBJ2-3|-|TRBV19
TGTGCCAGTAGAACCGGGACAGGAGGTACGGATACGCAGTATTTT
CASRTGTGGTDTQYF
>-|TRBJ2-1|-|TRBV5-1
TGCGCCAGCAGCTTGCAGGGGATCTCCTACAATGAGCAGTTCTTC
CASSLQGISYNEQFF
>TRBD1|TRBJ1-3|-|TRBV28
TGTGCCAGCACGCCAACCGGGACAGTCTCTGGAAACACCATATATTTT
CASTPTGTVSGNTIYF
>TRBD1|TRBJ2-5|-|TRBV7-2
TGTGCCAGCAGCTTATTTGAGGGGGCCGGGGAGACCCAGTACTTC
CASSLFEGAGETQYF
>TRBD1|TRBJ1-1|-|TRBV6-2/TRBV6-3
TGTGCCAGCAGTTACGAGACGGGACAGGGGGGTATGAACACTGAAGCTTTCTTT
CASSYETGQGGMNTEAFF
>TRBD2|TRBJ2-1|-|TRBV7-2
TGTGCCAGCAGCCCGGGACTAGCGGGGGGGAATGAGCAGTTCTTC
CASSPGLAGGNEQFF
>TRBD1|TRBJ2-7|-|TRBV7-6
TGTGCCAGCAGCTTACAGGGGGTCCTTTACGAGCAGTACTTC
CASSLQGVLYEQYF
>TRBD1|TRBJ1-1|-|TRBV6-5
TGTGCCAGCAGACTACAGGGGTTGACTGAAGCTTTCTTT
CASRLQGLTEAFF
>TRBD1|TRBJ1-6|-|TRBV5-5
TGTGCCAGCAGCTCCGGGACAGGGGGCCTAGGGGATAATTCACCCCTCCACTTT
CASSSGTGGLGDNSPLHF
>TRBD1|TRBJ1-3|-|TRBV2
TGTGCCAGCCTACAGGGGTACGGAAACACCATATATTTT
CASLQGYGNTIYF
>TRBD2|TRBJ2-5|-|TRBV10-3
TGTGCCATCAGTGAGTCGACTAGCGGCCAAGAGACCCAGTACTTC
CAISESTSGQETQYF
>TRBD1|TRBJ1-6|-|TRBV6-5
TGTGCCAGTAGACAGGGCCTCAGTTCACCCCTCCACTTT
CASRQGLSSPLHF
>TRBD2|TRBJ2-2|-|TRBV3-1/TRBV3-2
TGTGCCAGCAGCCAAGATCACGGGACTAGGAACACCGGGGAGCTGTTTTTT
CASSQDHGTRNTGELFF
>TRBD1|TRBJ2-3|-|TRBV19
TGTGCCACCGGGACAGGGGGCACAGATACGCAGTATTTT
CATGTGGTDTQYF